This TCR beta chain is drawn from a study of shared clonotypes between healthy human individuals. Study-level points and caveats: The expectation was that sequencing depth would affect clonotype sharing among donors. Only blood underwent sampling, and tissue repertoires likely differ. Four donors held 5% to 5.5% of naive CD4 clonotypes in common.

Terminally differentiated effector memory CD45RA+ cells were left out of the naive CD8 fraction, which was CD45RO-negative and positively selected for CCR7. Healthy HIV-negative adults without recent acute infections or vaccinations served as donors. As to this clone: Its antigen is still unknown.

The method was immunoSEQ multiplex PCR; TCRdb's version includes in-frame clones alone and lacks a portion of them. The sample has roughly 2.1 million clones, 90% to 95% seen once. V was clipped by 0 bases and J by 6 bases, with 12 bases between them. This CDR3 spans 13 amino acids. Germline V gives CDR1 SQVTM, CDR2 ANQGSEA. The sequence was obtained from a man younger than 35 in good health. Some clones in this sample may be carry-over from other donors' samples. Sequenced material: naive CD8+ T cells from PBMCs. The chain combines TRBV29-1 with TRBJ2-7; the D call may be TRBD1 or TRBD2 (7 bases each). CDR3 coding DNA: TGCAGCGTTGAAGATGACAGGGAGGGCGAGCAGTACTTC. Protein product: CSVEDDREGEQYF.